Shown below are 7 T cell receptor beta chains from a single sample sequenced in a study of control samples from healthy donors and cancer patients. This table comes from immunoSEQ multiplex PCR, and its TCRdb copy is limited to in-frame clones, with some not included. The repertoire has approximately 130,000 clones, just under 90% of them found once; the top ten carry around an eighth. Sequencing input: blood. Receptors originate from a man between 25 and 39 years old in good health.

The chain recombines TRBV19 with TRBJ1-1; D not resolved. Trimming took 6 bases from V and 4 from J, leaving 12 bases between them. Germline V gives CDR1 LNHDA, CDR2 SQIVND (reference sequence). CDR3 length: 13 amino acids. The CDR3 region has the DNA TGTGCCAGTAGCCGATCAGACGGCACTGAAGCTTTCTTT. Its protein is CASSRSDGTEAFF.

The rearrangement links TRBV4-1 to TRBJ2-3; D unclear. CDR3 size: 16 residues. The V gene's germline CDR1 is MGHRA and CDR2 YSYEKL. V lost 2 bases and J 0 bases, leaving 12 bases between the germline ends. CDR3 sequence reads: CASSQFTDASTDTQYF. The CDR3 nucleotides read TGCGCCAGCAGCCAATTCACGGATGCTAGCACAGATACGCAGTATTTT.

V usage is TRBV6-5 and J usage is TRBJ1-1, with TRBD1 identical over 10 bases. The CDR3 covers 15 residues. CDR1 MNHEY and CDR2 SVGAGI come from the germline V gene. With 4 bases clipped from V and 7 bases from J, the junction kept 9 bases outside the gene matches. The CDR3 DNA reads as TGTGCCAGCAGTTCCGGGACAGGGGCCCGGAATGAAGCTTTCTTT. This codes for CASSSGTGARNEAFF.

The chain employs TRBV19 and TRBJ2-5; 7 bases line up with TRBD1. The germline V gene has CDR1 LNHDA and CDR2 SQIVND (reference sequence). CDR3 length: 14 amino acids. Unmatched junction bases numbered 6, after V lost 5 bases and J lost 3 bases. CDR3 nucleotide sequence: TGTGCCAGTAGTCCTTTGACAGGGAAAGAGACCCAGTACTTC. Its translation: CASSPLTGKETQYF.

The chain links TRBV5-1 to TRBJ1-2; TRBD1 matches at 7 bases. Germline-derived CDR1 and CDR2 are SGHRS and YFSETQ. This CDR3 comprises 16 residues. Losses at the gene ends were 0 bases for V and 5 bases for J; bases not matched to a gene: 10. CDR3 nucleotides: TGCGCCAGCAGCTTGGGTTCCGGGACAGAGGTATATGGCTACACCTTC. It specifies CASSLGSGTEVYGYTF. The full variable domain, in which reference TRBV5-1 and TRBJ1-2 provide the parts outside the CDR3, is KAGVTQTPRYLIKTRGQQVTLSCSPISGHRSVSWYQQTPGQGLQFLFEYFSETQRNKGNFPGRFSGRQFSNSRSEMNVSTLELGDSALYLCASSLGSGTEVYGYTFGSGTRLTVV.

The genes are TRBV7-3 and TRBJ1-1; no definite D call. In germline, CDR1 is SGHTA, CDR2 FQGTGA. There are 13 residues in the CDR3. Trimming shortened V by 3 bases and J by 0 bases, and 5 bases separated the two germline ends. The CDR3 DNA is TGTGCCAGCAGCTTGGCCCTGAACACTGAAGCTTTCTTT. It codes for CASSLALNTEAFF.

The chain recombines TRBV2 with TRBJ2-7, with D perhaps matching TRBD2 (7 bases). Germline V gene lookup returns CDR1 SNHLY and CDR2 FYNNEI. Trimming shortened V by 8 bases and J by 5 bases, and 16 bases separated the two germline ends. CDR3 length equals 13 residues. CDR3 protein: CASGGAGVHEQYV. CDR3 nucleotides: TGTGCCAGCGGGGGGGCAGGGGTCCACGAGCAGTACGTC.